These T cell receptor beta chains were read from a single sample in a study of T cell changes during pregnancy in multiple sclerosis. Here immunoSEQ multiplex PCR was the method, and the copy in TCRdb shows in-frame clones only, minus some. The top ten clones hold under 3.5% of a sample with some 70,000 clones, approximately 92% of them seen once. Material: CD8+ T cells from peripheral blood mononuclear cells, obtained in the third trimester of pregnancy. The receptors were sampled from a female donor in good health, enrolled as a control in a pregnancy study. Each CDR3 is given with its conserved first and last residue. The order of the fields is clone size, D gene, V gene, J gene, CDR3 DNA, CDR3 protein. The D gene is left open where the match is weak. Rows give clone size only sometimes, using once, few, many, or a class for an expanded clone.

abundance: once
d_gene: NA
v_gene: TRBV5-4
j_gene: TRBJ1-1
CDR3nt: TGTGCCAGCAGCTTGAGGGGGGGGAGCACTGAAGCTTTCTTT
CDR3aa: CASSLRGGSTEAFF

abundance: NA
d_gene: TRBD1
v_gene: TRBV5-5
j_gene: TRBJ2-7
CDR3nt: TGTGCCAGCAGCCCGGGGGGGACAGGGGTGGCCGAGCAGTACTTC
CDR3aa: CASSPGGTGVAEQYF

abundance: once
d_gene: NA
v_gene: TRBV27
j_gene: TRBJ2-1
CDR3nt: TGTGCCAGCCGAGCGGGCAGCTCCTACAATGAGCAGTTCTTC
CDR3aa: CASRAGSSYNEQFF

abundance: NA
d_gene: TRBD2
v_gene: TRBV5-1
j_gene: TRBJ2-1
CDR3nt: TGCGCCAGCAGCTTGGACGGCGGGGGGGCCTACAATGAGCAGTTCTTC
CDR3aa: CASSLDGGGAYNEQFF

abundance: NA
d_gene: TRBD1
v_gene: TRBV7-9
j_gene: TRBJ1-4
CDR3nt: TGTGCCAGCAGCTGGGGGACAGGGGTCTGGGAAAAACTGTTTTTT
CDR3aa: CASSWGTGVWEKLFF

abundance: NA
d_gene: TRBD2
v_gene: TRBV2
j_gene: TRBJ2-3
CDR3nt: TGTGCCAGCAGTGCTGAACTAGCGGGGGGATCGAATACGCAGTATTTT
CDR3aa: CASSAELAGGSNTQYF

abundance: NA
d_gene: NA
v_gene: TRBV29-1
j_gene: TRBJ1-1
CDR3nt: TGCAGCGTTGAAGAAAAGGGCAGGGGGAACACTGAAGCTTTCTTT
CDR3aa: CSVEEKGRGNTEAFF

abundance: NA
d_gene: NA
v_gene: TRBV30
j_gene: TRBJ2-7
CDR3nt: TGTGCCTGGGGTGGGGCAGCAACCTACGAGCAGTACTTC
CDR3aa: CAWGGAATYEQYF

abundance: NA
d_gene: NA
v_gene: TRBV29-1
j_gene: TRBJ2-1
CDR3nt: TGCAGCGTTGGCGGGGCCGTCACGGGTGAGCAGTTCTTC
CDR3aa: CSVGGAVTGEQFF

abundance: NA
d_gene: NA
v_gene: TRBV6-6
j_gene: TRBJ2-5
CDR3nt: TGTGCCAGCCGGCGGGGGGACAGAGTCCAAGAGACCCAGTACTTC
CDR3aa: CASRRGDRVQETQYF

abundance: NA
d_gene: NA
v_gene: TRBV5-1
j_gene: TRBJ1-5
CDR3nt: TGCGCCAGCAGCCTAGGGACTGGTCAGCCCCAGCATTTT
CDR3aa: CASSLGTGQPQHF

abundance: NA
d_gene: NA
v_gene: TRBV19
j_gene: TRBJ2-7
CDR3nt: TGTGCCAGTAGTACCAGGGACTCATTCTACGAGCAGTACTTC
CDR3aa: CASSTRDSFYEQYF

abundance: NA
d_gene: NA
v_gene: TRBV6-6
j_gene: TRBJ2-1
CDR3nt: TGTGCCAGCAGCCCGACAGGAAATGAGCAGTTCTTC
CDR3aa: CASSPTGNEQFF

abundance: NA
d_gene: NA
v_gene: TRBV27
j_gene: TRBJ1-3
CDR3nt: TGTGCCAGCAAAGCCCGGGGGTTTGCCGGAAACACCATATATTTT
CDR3aa: CASKARGFAGNTIYF

abundance: once
d_gene: NA
v_gene: TRBV2
j_gene: TRBJ2-7
CDR3nt: TGTGCCAGCAGTACAGGGAACTACGAGCAGTACTTC
CDR3aa: CASSTGNYEQYF

abundance: NA
d_gene: NA
v_gene: TRBV6-4
j_gene: TRBJ1-5
CDR3nt: TGTGCCAGCAGCATACAGGTAGATCAGCCCCAGCATTTT
CDR3aa: CASSIQVDQPQHF

abundance: NA
d_gene: NA
v_gene: TRBV7-9
j_gene: TRBJ2-1
CDR3nt: TGTGCCAGCAGCACGACAGTTTACAATGAGCAGTTCTTC
CDR3aa: CASSTTVYNEQFF

abundance: once
d_gene: NA
v_gene: TRBV19
j_gene: TRBJ1-5
CDR3nt: TGTGCCAGTAGTAGAGGGTTCGGACAGCCCCAGCATTTT
CDR3aa: CASSRGFGQPQHF

abundance: NA
d_gene: NA
v_gene: TRBV10-3
j_gene: TRBJ1-2
CDR3nt: NA
CDR3aa: CASFFGSGYGYTF

abundance: NA
d_gene: NA
v_gene: TRBV6-5
j_gene: TRBJ2-7
CDR3nt: TGTGCCAGCAGTTACACATCGTGGCGGGGCGAGCAGTACTTC
CDR3aa: CASSYTSWRGEQYF

abundance: NA
d_gene: TRBD2
v_gene: TRBV15
j_gene: TRBJ2-1
CDR3nt: TGTGCCACCAGCAGAGTAACCGGGACTAGCTCCTACAATGAGCAGTTCTTC
CDR3aa: CATSRVTGTSSYNEQFF

abundance: NA
d_gene: NA
v_gene: TRBV7-8
j_gene: TRBJ1-2
CDR3nt: TGTGCCAGCAGCCCGCAACGTACGGGCGGGGGAGCTGGCTACACCTTC
CDR3aa: CASSPQRTGGGAGYTF

abundance: NA
d_gene: NA
v_gene: TRBV7-9
j_gene: TRBJ2-1
CDR3nt: TGTGCCAGCAGCGGCTCCGGGACTGTCCTACAAGCTGAGCAGTTCTTC
CDR3aa: CASSGSGTVLQAEQFF

abundance: NA
d_gene: TRBD1
v_gene: TRBV11-2
j_gene: TRBJ1-2
CDR3nt: TGTGCCAGCACCGTAATGGGGACAGACTATGGCTACACCTTC
CDR3aa: CASTVMGTDYGYTF

abundance: NA
d_gene: NA
v_gene: TRBV7-9
j_gene: TRBJ2-7
CDR3nt: TGTGCCAGCAGCTTACGAGGGAACGAGCAGTACTTC
CDR3aa: CASSLRGNEQYF

abundance: NA
d_gene: NA
v_gene: TRBV2
j_gene: TRBJ1-2
CDR3nt: TGTGCCAGCAGTGGGGGGCAGCTGTATGGCTACACCTTC
CDR3aa: CASSGGQLYGYTF

abundance: NA
d_gene: NA
v_gene: TRBV27
j_gene: TRBJ1-1
CDR3nt: TGTGCCAGCTCCCCCGGCACTGAAGCTTTCTTT
CDR3aa: CASSPGTEAFF

abundance: NA
d_gene: TRBD1
v_gene: TRBV4-1
j_gene: TRBJ1-3
CDR3nt: TGCGCCAGCAGCCAGAGGGACAGGGTGAGGGGAAACACCATATATTTT
CDR3aa: CASSQRDRVRGNTIYF

abundance: NA
d_gene: NA
v_gene: TRBV30
j_gene: TRBJ2-5
CDR3nt: TGTGCCTGGAGGCACAGTCCAGAGACCCAGTACTTC
CDR3aa: CAWRHSPETQYF

abundance: NA
d_gene: NA
v_gene: TRBV4-3
j_gene: TRBJ1-3
CDR3nt: TGCGCCAGCAGCCAAGATAGGAGTTCTGGAAACACCATATATTTT
CDR3aa: CASSQDRSSGNTIYF

abundance: once
d_gene: TRBD1
v_gene: TRBV5-5
j_gene: TRBJ2-1
CDR3nt: TGTGCCAGCAGCCCCACCGGGGACAGGGGTGGTAGAAATGAGCAGTTCTTC
CDR3aa: CASSPTGDRGGRNEQFF

abundance: NA
d_gene: NA
v_gene: TRBV4-3
j_gene: TRBJ1-1
CDR3nt: TGCGCCAGCAGCCAAGACAGGGGTACTGAAGCTTTCTTT
CDR3aa: CASSQDRGTEAFF